This T cell receptor (beta chain) was sequenced in a study of T cell changes during pregnancy in multiple sclerosis. Sequenced by immunoSEQ multiplex PCR; TCRdb stores in-frame clones only, minus some. The table lists 20,000 to 25,000 clones, around 93% of them singletons. With 5 bases removed from V and 3 bases from J, the gap between germline ends came to 8 bases. This CDR3 region has 14 residues. The V gene's germline CDR1 is KGHSH and CDR2 LQKENI. The sequence came from a female donor with multiple sclerosis, enrolled in a pregnancy study. Sequences were derived from CD4+ T cells from peripheral blood mononuclear cells, sampled in the third trimester of pregnancy. The chain links TRBV18 to TRBJ2-6; D remains ambiguous. The CDR3, as DNA: TGTGCCAGCTCATGGGCCCATGGGGCCAACGTCCTGACTTTC. Amino acid sequence: CASSWAHGANVLTF.